Listed here are 26 T cell receptor beta chains from one sample, sequenced in a study of shared clonotypes between healthy human individuals. Clones were sequenced by immunoSEQ multiplex PCR, and TCRdb holds only the in-frame ones, with some missing. The data hold hundreds of thousands of clones, with roughly 77% observed a single time. The sample was PBMCs. These receptors were obtained from a woman aged 40 to 50 in good health. Some clones in this sample may be carry-over from other donors' samples.

The rearrangement links TRBV7-8 to TRBJ2-2, with D maybe TRBD1 (6 bases). The CDR3 runs 15 residues. CDR1 and CDR2 from the germline V gene are SGHVS and FQNEAQ. V lost 3 bases to trimming and J lost 5 bases, with 13 bases between them. The CDR3 coding sequence is TGTGCCAGCAGCTTTACACAGGGTTGGACCGGGGAGCTGTTTTTT. Protein sequence: CASSFTQGWTGELFF.

The chain is built from TRBV9 and TRBJ1-1; D unresolved. CDR1 and CDR2 (germline): SGDLS, YYNGEE. The CDR3 spans 12 residues. Trimming stripped 4 bases from V and 1 base from J, with 5 bases between. The CDR3 is CASSPGNTEAFF. In DNA form, the CDR3 reads TGTGCCAGCAGCCCAGGGAACACTGAAGCTTTCTTT.

Note on this clone: A much more abundant neighbour one base away suggests this may be a read error. This chain connects TRBV11-3 to TRBJ2-1; TRBD2 aligns across 7 bases. The length of the CDR3 is 14 residues. The germline CDR1 and CDR2 sequences are SGHNT and YENEEA. Here the CDR3 reads CASGLSGSGGEQFF. In DNA form, the CDR3 reads TGTGCCAGCGGCTTAAGTGGGTCGGGGGGTGAGCAGTTCTTC.

In the case of this clone: The junction departs from germline at one end; a sequencing error may be responsible. The chain links TRBV7-8 to TRBJ2-3; 9 nucleotides line up with TRBD2. The germline V gene encodes CDR1 SGHVS and CDR2 FQNEAQ. The CDR3 is made up of 17 amino acids. This CDR3 is CASRLAGAALSTDTQYF. The CDR3 DNA is TGTGCCAGCAGGTTAGCGGGAGCGGCGCTCAGCACAGATACGCAGTATTTT.

Remarks on this clone: Its ends do not fully match the called genes, so a read error is possible. V usage is TRBV7-6 and J usage is TRBJ2-5, with a possible D match to TRBD1 (5 bases). This CDR3 comprises 15 residues. Germline-derived CDR1 and CDR2 are SGHVS and FNYEAQ. CDR3 in amino acids: CASLKQVADQETQYF. Written as DNA, the CDR3 is TGTGCCAGCCTGAAACAGGTGGCGGACCAGGAGACCCAGTACTTC.

The chain employs TRBV27 and TRBJ2-7; D may be TRBD1 (6 bases). Deletions cut 6 bases from V and 3 bases from J, with 15 bases between. The CDR3 is 14 residues long. Germline V gives CDR1 MNHEY, CDR2 SMNVEV (reference sequence). The CDR3 nucleotides read TGTGCCAGCAGCGGTGGGAACAGGGACTACGAGCAGTACTTC. Translation: CASSGGNRDYEQYF.

The V gene is TRBV30, the J gene TRBJ1-3; TRBD1 might be the D (5 bases). CDR3 length: 14 residues. Germline assignment: CDR1 GTSNPN and CDR2 SVGIG (reference sequence). Trimming took off 5 bases at V and 3 bases at J, with 14 bases between the two ends. As DNA, the CDR3 is TGTGCCTGGGGTATGGGGCTAGGTGGAAACACCATATATTTT. Translation gives CAWGMGLGGNTIYF.

CDR3 protein: CASSEGASGNNEQFF. The CDR3 DNA sequence: TGTGCCAGCAGTGAAGGGGCTAGCGGGAACAATGAGCAGTTCTTC. The rearrangement links TRBV6-4 to TRBJ2-1; 9 bases are shared with TRBD2. The CDR3 extends over 15 amino acids. Trimming took 3 bases from V and 5 from J; bases not matched to a gene: 5. Per the germline V gene, CDR1 is MRHNA and CDR2 is SNTAGT.

The chain couples TRBV7-3 to TRBJ2-1; TRBD2 aligns across 8 bases. The CDR3 length is 15 residues. Trimming cost V 5 bases and J 2 bases; bases outside gene matches: 5. The germline V gene encodes CDR1 SGHTA and CDR2 FQGTGA. The CDR3 DNA is TGTGCCAGCAGCCGGGAGGGGTTTGCCTACAATGAGCAGTTCTTC. This codes for CASSREGFAYNEQFF.

The rearrangement joins TRBV18 to TRBJ1-4; the match to TRBD1 covers 7 bases. The junction had 7 bases not matched to a gene; V was cut back by 3 bases and J by 6 bases. The germline CDR1 and CDR2 sequences are KGHSH and LQKENI. This CDR3 spans 15 amino acids. The CDR3 nucleotides are TGTGCCAGCTCACCGGGTACACAGGGGTATGAAAAACTGTTTTTT. It is translated as CASSPGTQGYEKLFF.

The chain uses TRBV19 and TRBJ1-5; no definite D call. The CDR3 consists of 17 residues. CDR1 and CDR2 from the germline V gene are LNHDA and SQIVND (reference sequence). Trimming cost V 3 bases and J 4 bases, with 19 bases left between them. CDR3 region: CASSILGFRTENQPQHF. DNA for the CDR3: TGTGCCAGTAGTATCTTGGGATTTCGGACTGAGAATCAGCCCCAGCATTTT.

The chain recombines TRBV7-3 with TRBJ2-1; no definite D call. CDR3 length: 13 residues. Trimming shortened V by 4 bases and J by 7 bases, and 11 bases separated the two germline ends. CDR1 and CDR2 (germline): SGHTA, FQGTGA. The CDR3 nucleotides are TGTGCCAGCAGCTCACAACCAGGAAATGAGCAGTTCTTC. Protein product: CASSSQPGNEQFF.

CDR3 region: CASSSGDTSNYGYTF. CDR3 bases: TGTGCCAGCAGCTCTGGGGACACCTCTAACTATGGCTACACCTTC. The chain links TRBV5-6 to TRBJ1-2; D is possibly TRBD1 (6 bases). The CDR3 is 15 amino acids. V lost 3 bases and J 0 bases, leaving 12 bases between the germline ends. Germline loops: CDR1 SGHDT, CDR2 YYEEEE.

J is TRBJ1-1 and V is TRBV19; TRBD1 aligns across 8 bases. The CDR3 length is 15 residues. The V gene's germline CDR1 is LNHDA and CDR2 SQIVND (reference sequence). V dropped 7 bases and J dropped 1; count of bases not matched to a gene: 8. In DNA form, the CDR3 reads TGTGCCAGTACAACCGGGACAGGAGCGAACACTGAAGCTTTCTTT. Translation gives CASTTGTGANTEAFF.

This sequence joins TRBV19 and TRBJ2-2; a weak D match, TRBD2 (6 bases). Germline V gene sequence: CDR1 LNHDA, CDR2 SQIVND (reference sequence). The germline V and J ends were trimmed by 3 bases and 4 bases, with 9 bases remaining between them. The CDR3 sequence is 14 residues long. CDR3 protein: CASSISTSTGELFF. CDR3 bases: TGTGCCAGTAGTATCTCGACTAGCACCGGGGAGCTGTTTTTT.

This chain connects TRBV4-2 to TRBJ2-1; D unresolved. The CDR3 covers 12 residues. Trimming removed 0 bases from V and 9 bases from J, with 6 bases in between. Germline CDR1 LGHNA, CDR2 YNFKEQ. As DNA, the CDR3 is TGTGCCAGCAGCCAAGATATGGGTGAGCAGTTCTTC. Encoded protein: CASSQDMGEQFF.

The gene calls are TRBV7-9 and TRBJ2-3; TRBD1 or TRBD2 may be the D gene (5 bases each). Trimming shortened V by 1 base and J by 1 base, and 6 bases separated the two germline ends. The CDR3 length is 14 residues. Germline CDR1 is SEHNR and CDR2 is FQNEAQ (reference sequence). The CDR3 loop is CASSLEGRTDTQYF. Written as DNA, the CDR3 is TGTGCCAGCAGCTTAGAGGGACGCACAGATACGCAGTATTTT.

This clone was counted many times. This chain links TRBV6-4 with TRBJ2-1; D call uncertain. Germline CDR1 is MRHNA and CDR2 is SNTAGT. CDR3 length equals 15 residues. Trimming stripped 3 bases from V and 9 bases from J, with 18 bases between. CDR3 protein: CASSDRLDEPTEQFF. CDR3 sequence (DNA): TGTGCCAGCAGTGATCGGTTGGACGAGCCTACTGAGCAGTTCTTC.

This clone has ten or more counts. This sequence joins TRBV10-2 and TRBJ2-1, with TRBD2 as a possible D gene (7 bases). This CDR3 contains 11 residues. V lost 7 bases to trimming and J lost 9 bases, with 10 bases between them. Germline loops: CDR1 WSHSY, CDR2 SAAADI. The CDR3 DNA reads as TGCGCCAGCACGGGGGGCAGTGAGCAGTTCTTC. Translation gives CASTGGSEQFF.

This clone was seen repeatedly, ten times or more. The chain joins TRBV19 to TRBJ2-1; D gene unclear. Trimming shortened V by 3 bases and J by 7 bases, and 13 bases separated the two germline ends. Looked up from germline, CDR1 is LNHDA and CDR2 is SQIVND (reference sequence). The CDR3 runs 14 residues. The CDR3 spells CASSISVAANEQFF. CDR3 sequence (DNA): TGTGCCAGTAGTATTTCCGTCGCCGCAAATGAGCAGTTCTTC.

This clone appeared a single time. The chain recombines TRBV9 with TRBJ2-1; 8 bases align to TRBD2. This CDR3 has 17 amino acids. V shed 4 bases, J shed 0 bases, and the junction held 9 bases outside the gene matches. Germline CDR1 SGDLS, CDR2 YYNGEE. CDR3 amino acids: CASSLTSGRSSYNEQFF. The CDR3 coding sequence is TGTGCCAGCAGCCTCACTAGCGGACGAAGCTCCTACAATGAGCAGTTCTTC.

This rearrangement joins TRBV4-1 to TRBJ1-4; D is possibly TRBD1 (5 bases). V lost 3 bases to trimming and J lost 0 bases, with 11 bases between them. From germline, CDR1 is MGHRA and CDR2 YSYEKL. The CDR3 sequence is 16 residues long. As DNA, the CDR3 is TGCGCCAGCAGCCACCCGGGACTGGCAACTAATGAAAAACTGTTTTTT. This sequence encodes CASSHPGLATNEKLFF.

This chain uses TRBV5-6 with TRBJ1-5; D is unresolved. V lost 0 bases and J lost 6, with 7 bases in between. Looked up from germline, CDR1 is SGHDT and CDR2 is YYEEEE. The length of the CDR3 is 13 residues. As DNA, the CDR3 is TGTGCCAGCAGCTTGGCCTCGATTCAGCCCCAGCATTTT. Its protein is CASSLASIQPQHF.

The chain carries TRBV2 and TRBJ2-3, with D possibly TRBD1 on 5 matching bases. The ends were cut back, 6 bases at V and 0 bases at J, with 19 bases in the middle. Germline loops: CDR1 SNHLY, CDR2 FYNNEI. There are 17 residues in the CDR3. Here the CDR3 reads CASSERHQGASTDTQYF. DNA for the CDR3: TGTGCCAGCAGCGAACGACACCAGGGTGCGAGCACAGATACGCAGTATTTT.

The chain is built from TRBV10-3 and TRBJ2-7, with D perhaps matching TRBD1 (5 bases). This CDR3 contains 13 residues. The V gene's germline CDR1 is ENHRY and CDR2 SYGVKD. V was pared by 4 bases and J by 9 bases, with 16 bases between. The CDR3, as DNA: TGTGCCATCAGTGTTCAGGGATTACTCGGGCAGTACTTC. Translated: CAISVQGLLGQYF.

The V and J genes are TRBV13 and TRBJ2-1, with 7 bases lining up with TRBD2. There are 17 residues in the CDR3. Germline V gene lookup returns CDR1 PRHDT and CDR2 FYEKMQ (reference sequence). The V and J ends lost 5 bases and 7 bases, in that order; junction bases with no gene match: 17. The CDR3 loop is CASSPPLAVTTGNEQFF. The CDR3 coding sequence is TGTGCCAGCAGCCCACCCCTAGCGGTCACGACGGGGAATGAGCAGTTCTTC.